A selection of T cell receptor beta chains follows, all from one sample in a study of patients and donors after allogeneic stem cell transplantation. TCRdb called the RT-PCR reads again in MiXCR, with one record for every CDR3 protein. The table has more than 850,000 distinct CDR3 sequences, about 20% seen once. Sequences were obtained from blood, either unsorted or a sorted T cell fraction (not recorded which). Receptors originate from a human donor who was either an allogeneic HSCT recipient or a stem cell or donor lymphocyte infusion donor (not recorded which). It is not recorded whose cells these are; they may come from a transplant donor. Both conserved end residues are part of each CDR3. D genes are given only for firm matches. For some rows the clone size is stated as once, few or many, or as a class when expanded; others skip it.

cdr3_aa | cdr3_nt | v_call | clone_size | j_call | cdr3_length | d_call
CSASGPRGVIDTQYF | TGCAGTGCTAGCGGACCCAGGGGGGTGATAGATACGCAGTATTTT | TRBV20-1 | . | TRBJ2-3 | 15 | .
CASGSHTGTSSQETQYF | TGTGCTAGTGGTTCACATACCGGGACTAGCAGCCAAGAGACCCAGTACTTC | TRBV12-5 | . | TRBJ2-5 | 17 | TRBD2
CASSPGDGVNTEAFF | TGTGCCAGCTCACCTGGGGACGGGGTGAACACTGAAGCTTTCTTT | TRBV18 | few | TRBJ1-1 | 15 | .
CSAGRGTGELFF | TGCAGTGCGGGCAGGGGCACCGGGGAGCTGTTTTTT | TRBV20-1 | few | TRBJ2-2 | 12 | .
CAWRFRGSDNEQFF | TGTGCCTGGAGGTTCAGGGGGAGTGACAATGAGCAGTTCTTC | TRBV30 | . | TRBJ2-1 | 14 | TRBD1
CSVEDRGEKLFF | TGCAGCGTTGAAGATCGGGGTGAAAAACTGTTTTTT | TRBV29-1 | many | TRBJ1-4 | 12 | .
CASSKRDPPYEQYF | TGCGCCAGCAGTAAACGGGACCCGCCCTACGAGCAGTACTTC | TRBV5-1 | . | TRBJ2-7 | 14 | .
CASSLRGQVSYEQYF | TGCGCCAGCAGCTTGAGGGGGCAGGTAAGCTACGAGCAGTACTTC | TRBV5-1 | . | TRBJ2-7 | 15 | TRBD1
CASSQDIKSGEVSNSPLHF | TGCGCCAGCAGCCAAGATATCAAGTCGGGGGAAGTGAGTAATTCACCCCTCCACTTT | TRBV4-3 | few | TRBJ1-6 | 19 | .
CASTGLNSGNTIYF | TGTGCCAGCACCGGACTTAACTCTGGAAACACCATATATTTT | TRBV11-2 | . | TRBJ1-3 | 14 | .
CASSLGGRADTQYF | TGTGCCAGCAGCTTGGGGGGTAGAGCAGATACGCAGTATTTT | TRBV12-3/TRBV12-4 | many | TRBJ2-3 | 14 | .
CASSQDRGTPYEQYF | TGCGCCAGCAGCCAAGATAGGGGGACCCCCTACGAGCAGTACTTC | TRBV4-3 | few | TRBJ2-7 | 15 | .
CSVEEWGHLSGGSTDTQYF | TGCAGCGTTGAAGAATGGGGGCATCTTAGTGGTGGTAGCACAGATACGCAGTATTTT | TRBV29-1 | many | TRBJ2-3 | 19 | .
CASREQYYPYNEQFF | TGTGCCAGCAGGGAGCAGTATTATCCCTACAATGAGCAGTTCTTC | TRBV12-3/TRBV12-4 | few | TRBJ2-1 | 15 | .
CASSKDFSGRGPDTQYF | TGTGCCAGCAGTAAGGATTTCTCCGGGAGGGGACCAGATACGCAGTATTTT | TRBV25-1 | . | TRBJ2-3 | 17 | TRBD2
CSASGTLGYEQYF | TGCAGTGCTAGCGGGACGCTGGGCTACGAGCAGTACTTC | TRBV20-1 | . | TRBJ2-7 | 13 | .
CASRDGQGGSYGYTF | TGTGCCAGCAGGGATGGACAGGGAGGAAGCTATGGCTACACCTTC | TRBV2 | few | TRBJ1-2 | 15 | TRBD1
CATSIAGGNTGELFF | TGTGCCACCAGCATCGCCGGGGGAAACACCGGGGAGCTGTTTTTT | TRBV15 | . | TRBJ2-2 | 15 | .
CAISEVQGLSYEQYF | TGTGCCATCAGTGAGGTGCAGGGGCTCTCCTACGAGCAGTACTTC | TRBV10-3 | . | TRBJ2-7 | 15 | .
CASSPLGYGEQYF | TGTGCCAGCAGCCCCCTGGGGTATGGGGAGCAGTACTTC | TRBV6-1 | few | TRBJ2-7 | 13 | .
CASSQLAGGDNEQFF | TGTGCCAGCAGCCAGCTAGCGGGGGGAGACAATGAGCAGTTCTTC | TRBV4-2 | . | TRBJ2-1 | 15 | TRBD2
CASSPRGYYGYTF | TGTGCCAGCAGCCCGAGGGGCTACTATGGCTACACCTTC | TRBV9 | few | TRBJ1-2 | 13 | .
CATSRDYLGAGGNEQFF | TGTGCCACCAGCAGAGATTATTTGGGCGCCGGGGGCAATGAGCAGTTCTTC | TRBV15 | few | TRBJ2-1 | 17 | .
CASSPRGRTGNTIYF | TGTGCCAGCTCACCCCGGGGACGCACTGGAAACACCATATATTTT | TRBV18 | . | TRBJ1-3 | 15 | .
CSVEDGWGQGNEQFF | TGCAGCGTTGAAGATGGGTGGGGACAGGGAAATGAGCAGTTCTTC | TRBV29-1 | . | TRBJ2-1 | 15 | TRBD1
CATSDSSGGFEQFF | TGTGCCACCAGTGACTCTAGCGGGGGGTTTGAGCAGTTCTTC | TRBV24-1 | few | TRBJ2-1 | 14 | TRBD2
CASSPRDSSYNSPLHF | TGCGCCAGCAGCCCTAGGGACAGCTCCTATAATTCACCCCTCCACTTT | TRBV4-3 | . | TRBJ1-6 | 16 | TRBD1
CASSFFYGGDTGELFF | TGTGCCAGCAGTTTCTTTTACGGGGGGGACACCGGGGAGCTGTTTTTT | TRBV12-3/TRBV12-4 | few | TRBJ2-2 | 16 | TRBD2
CASSVESGLAGGTDTQYF | TGTGCCAGCAGCGTAGAGTCGGGGCTAGCGGGGGGCACAGATACGCAGTATTTT | TRBV9 | few | TRBJ2-3 | 18 | TRBD2
CASSYRNGQGVGKNIQYF | TGTGCCAGCAGTTACAGGAACGGGCAGGGGGTTGGCAAAAACATTCAGTACTTC | TRBV6-5 | few | TRBJ2-4 | 18 | TRBD1
CASSLVTGGVETQYF | TGTGCCAGCAGCTTAGTAACAGGGGGCGTGGAGACCCAGTACTTC | TRBV7-2 | few | TRBJ2-5 | 15 | TRBD1
CASSLEGVKAGGGETQYF | TGCGCCAGCAGCTTGGAAGGAGTAAAAGCGGGGGGAGGAGAGACCCAGTACTTC | TRBV5-1 | once | TRBJ2-5 | 18 | TRBD2
CASSQGQLREQYF | TGTGCCAGCAGCCAAGGACAGCTTAGGGAGCAGTACTTC | TRBV3-1 | few | TRBJ2-7 | 13 | .
CASSQVFLRGPDYEQYF | TGCGCCAGCAGCCAAGTTTTTTTGCGCGGGCCAGATTACGAGCAGTACTTC | TRBV4-1 | . | TRBJ2-7 | 17 | .
CASSLTSGSPPETQYF | TGTGCCAGCAGTTTGACTAGCGGGAGCCCCCCAGAGACCCAGTACTTC | TRBV12-3/TRBV12-4 | . | TRBJ2-5 | 16 | TRBD2
CASRLRGLNGNTIYF | TGTGCCAGCAGATTGAGGGGCTTGAACGGAAACACCATATATTTT | TRBV2 | . | TRBJ1-3 | 15 | .
CASSESKTANTEAFF | TGTGCCAGCAGTGAATCGAAGACAGCGAACACTGAAGCTTTCTTT | TRBV25-1 | . | TRBJ1-1 | 15 | .
CASSNSGIPSYNEQFF | TGTGCCAGCAGCAATAGCGGGATCCCCTCCTACAATGAGCAGTTCTTC | TRBV2 | . | TRBJ2-1 | 16 | TRBD2
CASTIPESDTQYF | TGTGCCAGCACCATCCCAGAGTCTGATACGCAGTATTTT | TRBV7-9 | few | TRBJ2-3 | 13 | .
CASSPRDRGGNQPQHF | TGTGCCAGCAGTCCAAGGGACAGGGGAGGTAATCAGCCCCAGCATTTT | TRBV12-3/TRBV12-4 | . | TRBJ1-5 | 16 | TRBD1
CASSREAGTGNTIYF | TGTGCCAGCAGCCGGGAGGCAGGGACTGGAAACACCATATATTTT | TRBV5-6 | few | TRBJ1-3 | 15 | .
CASRRTYKEYF | TGTGCCAGCAGACGTACATATAAGGAGTACTTC | TRBV12-3/TRBV12-4 | . | TRBJ2-7 | 11 | .
CSVAYREDYGYTF | TGCAGCGTCGCATACAGGGAAGACTATGGCTACACCTTC | TRBV29-1 | . | TRBJ1-2 | 13 | .
CAYSGATNEKLFF | TGCGCTTACTCGGGGGCGACTAATGAAAAACTGTTTTTT | TRBV20-1 | many | TRBJ1-4 | 13 | .
CASSSGLASYNEQFF | TGTGCCAGCAGCTCGGGACTAGCGAGCTACAATGAGCAGTTCTTC | TRBV7-9 | many | TRBJ2-1 | 15 | TRBD2
CASSQLRGGYGYTF | TGCGCCAGCAGCCAGTTGAGGGGGGGCTATGGCTACACCTTC | TRBV4-1 | many | TRBJ1-2 | 14 | .
CATSRDRVVHEQYF | TGTGCCACCAGCAGAGACAGGGTGGTCCACGAGCAGTACTTC | TRBV15 | once | TRBJ2-7 | 14 | .
CASSVRTNQPQHF | TGTGCCAGCAGTGTACGCACGAATCAGCCCCAGCATTTT | TRBV6-1 | . | TRBJ1-5 | 13 | .
CASRQGATNYGYTF | TGTGCCAGCAGACAGGGGGCAACGAACTATGGCTACACCTTC | TRBV2 | . | TRBJ1-2 | 14 | TRBD1
CSARDGGRPQETQYF | TGCAGTGCTAGAGATGGAGGGCGGCCACAAGAGACCCAGTACTTC | TRBV20-1 | many | TRBJ2-5 | 15 | .
CATSRDSLLITANYGYTF | TGTGCCACCAGCAGAGACTCTCTCTTAATTACGGCTAACTATGGCTACACCTTC | TRBV15 | . | TRBJ1-2 | 18 | .
CASSQVQGAQETQYF | TGTGCCAGCAGCCAAGTACAGGGTGCACAAGAGACCCAGTACTTC | TRBV4-2 | few | TRBJ2-5 | 15 | .
CAISESSGGAGQETQYF | TGTGCCATCAGTGAGTCGTCCGGAGGGGCAGGACAAGAGACCCAGTACTTC | TRBV10-3 | . | TRBJ2-5 | 17 | .
CASSIPGGTEAFF | TGTGCCAGCAGCATACCAGGGGGCACTGAAGCTTTCTTT | TRBV6-1 | . | TRBJ1-1 | 13 | TRBD1
CASSQDSAHNHRNQPQHF | TGCGCCAGCAGCCAAGATTCCGCTCATAATCACCGCAATCAGCCCCAGCATTTT | TRBV4-3 | few | TRBJ1-5 | 18 | .
CATGRSRNSPLHF | TGTGCCACCGGTCGGAGCCGTAATTCACCCCTCCACTTT | TRBV27 | few | TRBJ1-6 | 13 | .
CASSLSGWDYNEQFF | TGTGCCAGCAGCTTATCGGGTTGGGATTACAATGAGCAGTTCTTC | TRBV7-2 | . | TRBJ2-1 | 15 | .
CSASLREFSYNEQFF | TGCAGTGCTAGTCTACGGGAGTTTTCCTACAATGAGCAGTTCTTC | TRBV20-1 | few | TRBJ2-1 | 15 | .
CSASTLAGEETQYF | TGCAGTGCTTCAACACTAGCGGGAGAAGAGACCCAGTACTTC | TRBV20-1 | few | TRBJ2-5 | 14 | TRBD2